The source of this TCR beta chain is a study of spatial heterogeneity in lung cancer. Study outcomes and limitations: Compared with follow-up, resection was when ubiquitous expanded tumor TCRs appeared in blood more.

The time point is: sample taken at primary tumor resection. Extraction of whole RNA from tumor, nontumor lung or frozen PBMC preceded unsorted sequencing. The cohort: 70 to 85 early-stage, untreated non-small cell lung cancer patients. Using its own MiXCR run on the 5' RACE reads, TCRdb lists one record per CDR3 protein. The sample contains around 75,000 distinct CDR3 sequences, more than 10% of which appear only once. Per the germline V gene, CDR1 is MNHEY and CDR2 is SVGAGI. Trimming removed 2 bases at V and 11 bases at J, with 9 bases between. This CDR3 region has 11 residues. This clonotype was counted many times. No antigen is known for it.

The chain combines TRBV6-5 with TRBJ1-1; D ambiguous. The sequencing used PBMCs, collected at surgery. The origin of this receptor is a male donor with early-stage non-small cell lung cancer. The CDR3 here is CASSYGPSAFF. The CDR3, as DNA: TGTGCCAGCAGTTACGGTCCGAGCGCTTTCTTT.